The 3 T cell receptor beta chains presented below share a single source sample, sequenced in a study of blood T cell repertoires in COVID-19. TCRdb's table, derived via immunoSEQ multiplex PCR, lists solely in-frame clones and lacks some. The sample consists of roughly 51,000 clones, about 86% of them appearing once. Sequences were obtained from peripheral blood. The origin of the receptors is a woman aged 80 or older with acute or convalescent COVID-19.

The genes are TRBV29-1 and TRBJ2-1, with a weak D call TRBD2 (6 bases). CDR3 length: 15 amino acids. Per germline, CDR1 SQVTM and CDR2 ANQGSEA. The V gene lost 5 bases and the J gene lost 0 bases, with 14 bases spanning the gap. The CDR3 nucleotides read TGCAGCGTTTCCGGGACTCATAGCTCCTACAATGAGCAGTTCTTC. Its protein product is CSVSGTHSSYNEQFF.

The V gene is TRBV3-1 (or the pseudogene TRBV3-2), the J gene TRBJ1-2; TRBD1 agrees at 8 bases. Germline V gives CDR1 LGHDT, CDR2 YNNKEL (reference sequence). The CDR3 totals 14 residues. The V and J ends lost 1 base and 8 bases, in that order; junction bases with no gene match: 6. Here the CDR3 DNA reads TGTGCCAGCAGCCAAGGGACAGGGACGGGAGGCTACACCTTC. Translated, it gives CASSQGTGTGGYTF.

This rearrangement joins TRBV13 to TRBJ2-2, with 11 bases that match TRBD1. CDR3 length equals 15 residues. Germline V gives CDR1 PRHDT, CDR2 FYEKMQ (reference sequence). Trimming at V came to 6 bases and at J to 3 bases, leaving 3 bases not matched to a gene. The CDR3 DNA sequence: TGTGCCAGCAGTTGGGGACAGGGGGACACCGGGGAGCTGTTTTTT. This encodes CASSWGQGDTGELFF.